The clone carrying this T cell receptor (beta chain) turned up a few times. Its antigen is undetermined. This sample was taken from a study of CD8 T cells in Susac syndrome. Overall study findings and caveats: A relatively small number of individuals underwent TCR sequencing and HLA analysis.

Random-hexamer reverse transcription was applied to roughly 0.5 to 1 ug RNA. TCR beta CDR3 was amplified by immunoSEQ multiplex PCR. This amplification extended across 54 Vbeta and 13 Jbeta segments. TCRdb re-called the immunoSEQ multiplex PCR reads through MiXCR, storing one row per CDR3 protein. The sample has 100,000 to 150,000 distinct CDR3 sequences; roughly 76% are singletons. This CDR3 contains 13 residues. The V and J ends lost 0 bases and 3 bases respectively, with 6 bases between them. CDR1 and CDR2 (germline): SGHNT, YYREEE (reference sequence). The gene calls are TRBV5-4 and TRBJ2-5; possible D gene TRBD1, 5 bases. This clonotype was obtained from a human donor with multiple sclerosis. Sequenced: CD8+ T cells from PBMCs. CDR3 loop: CASSLEGEETQYF. CDR3 coding DNA: TGTGCCAGCAGCTTGGAAGGGGAAGAGACCCAGTACTTC. Full variable domain (remainder filled in from reference TRBV5-4 and TRBJ2-5): ETGVTQSPTHLIKTRGQQVTLRCSSQSGHNTVSWYQQALGQGPQFIFQYYREEENGRGNFPPRFSGLQFPNYSSELNVNALELDDSALYLCASSLEGEETQYFGPGTRLLVL.